This is a list of T cell receptor beta chains from one sample in a study of read filtering for tumor transcriptome and immune sequencing. TCRdb re-analysed the reads in MiXCR, keeping a single row per CDR3 protein. The table lists some 62,000 distinct CDR3 sequences, 14% of them singletons. Source material: a population of CD138-negative cells sorted from bone marrow. The receptors stem from a donor at least 40 years old with multiple myeloma. Both conserved end residues are part of each CDR3. For some rows the clone size is stated as once, few or many, or as a class when expanded; others skip it.

v_gene	j_gene	abundance	CDR3aa
TRBV23-1	TRBJ2-2	many	CASSPRRGPGELFF
TRBV11-2	TRBJ2-5	-	CASSLVGGSETQYF
TRBV29-1	TRBJ2-2	many	CSVAIPSTSLSGELFF
TRBV24-1	TRBJ2-5	few	CATSDSTGVREETQYF
TRBV29-1	TRBJ2-7	many	CSVERGTGKYEQYF
TRBV6-2/TRBV6-3	TRBJ2-3	-	CASSLPTSGPFTDTQYF
TRBV5-1	TRBJ2-7	many	CASSLAGGGAMDEQYF
TRBV29-1	TRBJ2-5	-	CRVEPVQGQGRDLVMETQYF
TRBV29-1	TRBJ1-1	many	CSVPTHGTAGAFF
TRBV29-1	TRBJ2-7	-	CSVRGVQGQGSYEQYF
TRBV29-1	TRBJ2-1	-	CSVVSGGNEQFF